Listed here are 5 T cell receptor beta chains from one sample, sequenced in a study of T-cell reconstitution after alpha-beta-depleted transplantation in children (dated by TCRdb to 2015 to 2016). Library prep was done by PCR. Sequencing relied on an Illumina HiSeq 2500. To normalize quantification of the TCRbeta repertoire, the TCR libraries were built with molecular barcoding that relied on unique molecular identifiers. TCRdb's own reprocessing of the public reads used fastp at Q25 and MiXCR and kept productive beta chains. Identical CDR3 protein sequences are pooled into one entry, listed with their most common genes and DNA. Here the sample has approximately 520,000 distinct CDR3 sequences; about an eighth occur a single time. Around 15% of the sample is taken by the ten largest. The treatment or condition label, as the study defines it: allogeneic hematopoietic cell transplantation with graft depleted of TCRalphabeta T cells and CD19 B cells.

The sample consisted of PBMCs, mostly from graft donor cells, taken 180 days after TCRalphabeta/CD19-depleted stem cell transplant. These receptors were obtained from a female patient aged 2-15 years who had a stem cell transplant for aplastic anemia, so the T cells may come from the graft donor.

The table lists this clonotype with a few counts. V and J are TRBV29-1 and TRBJ1-1; D might be TRBD1 (5 bases). Germline V CDR1 and CDR2: SQVTM, ANQGSEA. Trimming took 3 bases from V and 1 from J, leaving 18 bases between them. This CDR3 contains 16 residues. The CDR3 sequence: CSVEAVAGSRNTEAFF. CDR3 bases: TGCAGCGTTGAGGCGGTGGCAGGGAGTCGGAACACTGAAGCTTTCTTT. The whole variable domain, remainder taken from reference TRBV29-1 and TRBJ1-1, is SAVISQKPSRDICQRGTSLTIQCQVDSQVTMMFWYRQQPGQSLTLIATANQGSEATYESGFVIDKFPISRPNLTFSTLTVSNMSPEDSSIYLCSVEAVAGSRNTEAFFGQGTRLTVV.

The rearrangement links TRBV7-2 to TRBJ2-3, with D possibly TRBD2 on 5 matching bases. This CDR3 comprises 15 residues. Germline CDR1 is SGHTA and CDR2 is FQGNSA. Trimming pared 5 bases from V and 2 bases from J, leaving 14 bases between. In nucleotides, the CDR3 is TGTGCCAGCAGCCCCGGACTTCCACTCACAGATACGCAGTATTTT. Translation gives CASSPGLPLTDTQYF. The variable domain in full, completed from reference TRBV7-2 and TRBJ2-3, reads GAGVSQSPSNKVTEKGKDVELRCDPISGHTALYWYRQSLGQGLEFLIYFQGNSAPDKSGLPSDRFSAERTGGSVSTLTIQRTQQEDSAVYLCASSPGLPLTDTQYFGPGTRLTVL.

J is TRBJ2-5 and V is TRBV18; 7 bases agree with TRBD2. This CDR3 spans 18 amino acids. Trimming removed 3 bases from V and 5 bases from J; junction bases left unmatched: 18. Germline CDR1 reads KGHSH; CDR2 reads LQKENI. The CDR3 sequence: CASSPKPRIRLAGETQYF. For the CDR3, the DNA is TGTGCCAGCTCACCCAAACCCAGGATACGACTAGCTGGGGAGACCCAGTACTTC.

The sample holds a few counts of this clonotype. The chain's CDR3 is CASRPRFSAYEQYV. The CDR3 DNA reads as TGTGCCAGCAGACCCCGCTTTAGCGCCTACGAGCAGTACGTC. This rearrangement joins TRBV6-1 to TRBJ2-7; D perhaps matches TRBD2 (5 bases). V was cut by 6 bases and J by 2 bases, with 14 bases left in between. There are 14 residues in the CDR3. Germline V CDR1 and CDR2: MNHNS, SASEGT.

The chain joins TRBV20-1 to TRBJ2-5, with 13 bases lining up with TRBD2. Germline CDR1 DFQATT, CDR2 SNEGSKA (reference sequence). The CDR3 sequence is 16 residues long. Trimming cost V 1 base and J 7 bases; bases outside gene matches: 9. CDR3 bases: TGCAGTGCTAGAGCCCCAGGGACTAGCGGGATTGGGACCCAGTACTTC. Translated, it gives CSARAPGTSGIGTQYF.